The 27 T cell receptor beta chains below come from one sample, sequenced in a study of long-term antiretroviral therapy in people with HIV. The immunoSEQ assay was v3.0, run at survey level. TCRdb's copy holds only in-frame clones and misses some; the assay was immunoSEQ multiplex PCR. This sample has about 28,000 clones, with more than 75% found just once. Sequencing was performed on unsorted PBMCs, taken 0.5 years after starting antiretroviral therapy. The receptors were gathered from a woman younger than 30 with HIV.

This chain connects TRBV19 to TRBJ1-2; 8 bases align to TRBD1. Germline CDR1 and CDR2: LNHDA and SQIVND (reference sequence). V gave up 5 bases and J gave up 7 bases; unmatched junction bases: 9. The CDR3 sequence is 14 residues long. The CDR3 reads CASSPVQGAGGYTF. Written as DNA, the CDR3 is TGTGCCAGTAGTCCCGTTCAGGGGGCGGGTGGCTACACCTTC.

The J gene is TRBJ2-1, the V gene TRBV6-5, with TRBD2 matching over 7 bases. Per the germline V gene, CDR1 is MNHEY and CDR2 is SVGAGI. CDR3 length: 16 amino acids. Trimming at V came to 0 bases and at J to 6 bases, leaving 8 bases not matched to a gene. Here the CDR3 DNA reads TGTGCCAGCAGTTACTCCGGACTAGTAGCTTCCAATGAGCAGTTCTTC. This gives the protein CASSYSGLVASNEQFF.

This clone was seen a single time. The chain recombines TRBV10-1 with TRBJ2-7; tentatively, D is TRBD1 (6 bases). Trimming shortened V by 8 bases and J by 1 base, and 12 bases separated the two germline ends. The CDR3 covers 13 residues. Germline CDR1 and CDR2: WNHNN and SYGVQD (reference sequence). The CDR3 protein is CASSGQGSYEQYF. The DNA of the CDR3 is TGCGCCAGCTCAGGGCAGGGGTCCTACGAGCAGTACTTC.

The gene calls are TRBV5-4 and TRBJ2-1; D unresolved. V shed 2 bases and J shed 4 bases, with 10 bases lying between them. Germline V gene data show CDR1 as SGHNT and CDR2 as YYREEE (reference sequence). The CDR3 has 14 residues. The CDR3: CASSFSSLYNEQFF. DNA of the CDR3: TGTGCCAGCAGCTTCTCGAGCCTTTACAATGAGCAGTTCTTC.

The genes are TRBV11-2 and TRBJ2-1, with D tentatively TRBD2 (6 bases). This CDR3 comprises 14 residues. V was pared by 5 bases and J by 2 bases, with 10 bases between. CDR1 SGHAT and CDR2 FQNNGV come from the germline V gene. The CDR3 reads CASSVSGTYNEQFF. CDR3 nucleotides: TGTGCCAGCAGCGTTAGCGGAACCTACAATGAGCAGTTCTTC.

The rearrangement uses TRBV18 and TRBJ2-1, with 8 bases matching TRBD1. The junction had 5 bases not matched to a gene; V was cut back by 2 bases and J by 2 bases. Germline CDR1 KGHSH, CDR2 LQKENI. The CDR3 spans 16 residues. CDR3 sequence: CASSPSGGQTYNEQFF. Here the CDR3 DNA reads TGTGCCAGCTCACCATCAGGGGGCCAGACCTACAATGAGCAGTTCTTC.

This rearrangement joins TRBV19 to TRBJ2-7, with D possibly being TRBD1 (6 bases). The CDR3 is made up of 13 amino acids. Germline loops: CDR1 LNHDA, CDR2 SQIVND (reference sequence). Trimming removed 4 bases at V and 5 bases at J, with 12 bases between. CDR3 coding DNA: TGTGCCAGTAGTAACAGGGAAACTGACGAGCAGTACTTC. This translates into CASSNRETDEQYF.

This chain connects TRBV18 to TRBJ1-3; no clear D. V was shortened by 6 bases and J by 0 bases, with 12 bases between the two germline ends. Germline CDR1 KGHSH, CDR2 LQKENI. The length of the CDR3 is 15 residues. The CDR3 coding sequence is TGTGCCAGCTCCTATTCCCGCGACTCTGGAAACACCATATATTTT. It yields the protein CASSYSRDSGNTIYF.

This rearrangement joins TRBV6-4 to TRBJ2-2; D possibly corresponds to TRBD1 (6 bases). Per the germline V gene, CDR1 is MRHNA and CDR2 is SNTAGT. The CDR3 length is 13 residues. V was pared by 5 bases and J by 4 bases, with 8 bases between. Here the CDR3 reads CASSRTVTGELFF. CDR3 sequence (DNA): TGTGCCAGCAGTCGGACAGTCACCGGGGAGCTGTTTTTT.

A note on this clone: The junction shows a germline mismatch at one end, possibly a read error. The chain carries TRBV14 and TRBJ2-7; no clear D. The CDR3 spans 11 residues. Germline V lookup: CDR1 SGHDN, CDR2 FVKESK. CDR3 protein: CASSQEGLPAF. In DNA, the CDR3 is TGTGCCAGCAGCCAAGAGGGCCTACCAGCGTTC.

V and J are TRBV7-9 and TRBJ1-2; TRBD1 aligns across 9 bases. V gave up 5 bases and J gave up 5 bases; unmatched junction bases: 3. CDR1 and CDR2 (germline): SEHNR, FQNEAQ (reference sequence). The CDR3 runs to 13 residues. The CDR3 spells CASSPGTGYGYTF. CDR3 sequence (DNA): TGTGCCAGCAGCCCAGGGACAGGGTATGGCTACACCTTC.

This clone has only one observation. The chain couples TRBV5-1 to TRBJ2-5; 8 positions agree with TRBD1. CDR3 length: 14 amino acids. Germline values: CDR1 SGHRS, CDR2 YFSETQ. J lost 1 base, V lost 3 bases, and 2 bases had no gene match. The CDR3 DNA reads as TGCGCCAGCAGCTCCAGGGGGCCCCAAGAGACCCAGTACTTC. It encodes CASSSRGPQETQYF. The whole variable domain, remainder taken from reference TRBV5-1 and TRBJ2-5, is KAGVTQTPRYLIKTRGQQVTLSCSPISGHRSVSWYQQTPGQGLQFLFEYFSETQRNKGNFPGRFSGRQFSNSRSEMNVSTLELGDSALYLCASSSRGPQETQYFGPGTRLLVL.

This chain uses TRBV7-8 with TRBJ2-2, with TRBD2 identical over 16 bases. Germline values: CDR1 SGHVS, CDR2 FQNEAQ. The CDR3 runs to 18 residues. The V and J ends lost 4 bases and 7 bases, in that order; junction bases with no gene match: 9. This chain's CDR3 is CASSSEGLAGGKVGELFF. The CDR3 region has the DNA TGTGCCAGCAGCTCGGAGGGACTAGCGGGAGGGAAGGTCGGGGAGCTGTTTTTT.

This chain links TRBV10-3 with TRBJ2-5, with 9 nucleotides matching TRBD1. Per the germline V gene, CDR1 is ENHRY and CDR2 is SYGVKD. The CDR3 consists of 17 residues. J lost 6 bases, V lost 2 bases, and 13 bases had no gene match. CDR3 residues: CAISETPGQGRLKTQYF. CDR3 bases: TGTGCCATCAGTGAGACCCCGGGACAGGGCCGGTTAAAGACCCAGTACTTC.

The CDR3 loop reads CASSLVGGDEQFF. The CDR3 DNA sequence: TGTGCCAGCAGCTTAGTAGGGGGAGATGAGCAGTTCTTC. The V gene is TRBV7-2, the J gene TRBJ2-1; tentatively, D is TRBD1 (6 bases). The germline gives CDR1 SGHTA, CDR2 FQGNSA. The CDR3 is 13 residues long. V was pared by 1 base and J by 8 bases, with 9 bases between.

This chain joins TRBV6-5 and TRBJ2-7; weak D call: TRBD2 (6 bases). V was trimmed by 2 bases and J by 1 base, leaving 9 bases between them. This CDR3 comprises 14 residues. The germline V gene has CDR1 MNHEY and CDR2 SVGAGI. The CDR3 region is CASSYGGTSYEQYF. Here the CDR3 DNA reads TGTGCCAGCAGTTACGGCGGGACTTCCTACGAGCAGTACTTC.

This clone was recorded only once. The chain has TRBV28 and TRBJ1-1; D is possibly TRBD1 (5 bases). The CDR3 is 16 residues long. Germline V gene data show CDR1 as MDHEN and CDR2 as SYDVKM. V was clipped by 3 bases and J by 1 base, with 15 bases between them. The CDR3 here is CASSFLGGGKNTEAFF. The CDR3 DNA reads as TGTGCCAGCAGTTTTTTGGGCGGGGGAAAGAACACTGAAGCTTTCTTT.

The V gene is TRBV19, the J gene TRBJ2-3; D is perhaps TRBD1 or TRBD2 (5 bases each). The V and J ends lost 6 bases and 6 bases respectively, with 19 bases between them. The CDR3 loop spans 15 amino acids. Germline CDR1 and CDR2: LNHDA and SQIVND (reference sequence). The CDR3 here is CASSFKTSGADTQYF. The CDR3, as DNA: TGTGCCAGTAGCTTTAAAACTAGTGGGGCGGATACGCAGTATTTT.

The CDR3 here is CASSLIRVEQYF. CDR3 DNA sequence: TGTGCCAGCAGCTTGATTAGGGTCGAGCAGTACTTC. This chain links TRBV11-2 with TRBJ2-7; no reliable D call. Trimming removed 3 bases at V and 6 bases at J, with 9 bases between. This CDR3 region has 12 residues. The germline gives CDR1 SGHAT, CDR2 FQNNGV.

This chain links TRBV9 with TRBJ2-1, with D uncertain. This CDR3 is 15 amino acids long. Germline assignment: CDR1 SGDLS and CDR2 YYNGEE. Trimming cost V 4 bases and J 0 bases, with 11 bases left between them. CDR3 protein: CASSSPTSSYNEQFF. Written as DNA, the CDR3 is TGTGCCAGCAGCTCTCCGACGAGCTCCTACAATGAGCAGTTCTTC.

By proportion, this clone is large (0.1 to 1%). The rearrangement links TRBV19 to TRBJ2-2; D is undetermined. Germline V lookup: CDR1 LNHDA, CDR2 SQIVND (reference sequence). This CDR3 comprises 15 residues. Trimming removed 0 bases at V and 1 base at J, with 6 bases between. In nucleotides, the CDR3 is TGTGCCAGTAGTATAGATCCATGGAACACCGGGGAGCTGTTTTTT. Translated: CASSIDPWNTGELFF.

V gene TRBV7-9 combines with J gene TRBJ1-2, with 12 positions matching TRBD1. The CDR3 runs 15 residues. CDR1 SEHNR and CDR2 FQNEAQ come from the germline V gene (reference sequence). The trim removed 5 bases at V and 8 bases at J, leaving 9 bases unmatched. This chain's CDR3 is CASSPQGTGGLGYTF. DNA for the CDR3: TGTGCCAGCAGCCCCCAGGGGACAGGGGGCCTGGGCTACACCTTC.

The chain is built from TRBV16 and TRBJ1-1, with 9 bases lining up with TRBD1. Trimming at V came to 6 bases and at J to 12 bases, leaving 8 bases not matched to a gene. Germline V gives CDR1 KGHSY, CDR2 FQNENV. CDR3 length: 12 amino acids. The CDR3 here is CASRPWTGETFF. The CDR3 nucleotides are TGTGCCAGCAGACCCTGGACAGGGGAGACTTTCTTT.

The rearrangement links TRBV7-2 to TRBJ1-1; tentative D call: TRBD1 (5 bases). This CDR3 comprises 14 residues. Germline V gene data show CDR1 as SGHTA and CDR2 as FQGNSA. V was trimmed by 1 base and J by 5 bases, leaving 11 bases between them. CDR3 region: CASSLGGKGTEAFF. The CDR3 DNA reads as TGTGCCAGCAGCTTAGGCGGCAAGGGGACTGAAGCTTTCTTT.

This chain links TRBV11-1 with TRBJ2-5; 10 positions match TRBD2. The germline V gene has CDR1 SGHAT and CDR2 FQDESV (reference sequence). V lost 4 bases, J lost 0 bases, and 8 bases stayed unmatched. CDR3 length: 17 amino acids. The CDR3 region is CASSSNPGLANQETQYF. CDR3 sequence (DNA): TGTGCCAGCAGCTCAAACCCGGGACTAGCGAACCAAGAGACCCAGTACTTC.

DNA for the CDR3: TGCGCCAGCAGCTTGGAGCGCCAAAGCACAGATACGCAGTATTTT. This gives the protein CASSLERQSTDTQYF. The J gene is TRBJ2-3, the V gene TRBV5-1; D remains unclear. Germline loops: CDR1 SGHRS, CDR2 YFSETQ. Trimming cost V 0 bases and J 0 bases, with 8 bases left between them. The CDR3 sequence is 15 residues long.

The rearrangement uses TRBV19 and TRBJ1-4; D is unclear. The length of the CDR3 is 14 residues. Germline V CDR1 and CDR2: LNHDA, SQIVND (reference sequence). V lost 10 bases to trimming and J lost 7 bases, with 19 bases between them. CDR3 DNA sequence: TGTGCCACCTCTCGGGAGGGAGGGTTTGAAAAACTGTTTTTT. Its translation is CATSREGGFEKLFF.